What follows describes a single T cell receptor (beta chain). These data belong to a study of blood T cell repertoires in COVID-19. About the research overall: PBMCs, B-cell-depleted T cells, or T cells provided the cDNA or gDNA that made up the material.

The CDR3 extends over 12 amino acids. CDR1 is MDHEN and CDR2 is SYDVKM in the germline V gene. V shed 10 bases and J 3 bases; nucleotides not matched to a gene: 3. Measured with immunoSEQ multiplex PCR; TCRdb has only the in-frame clones, and not every one. This sample has roughly 250,000 clones, with around 86% found just once. What was sequenced was PBMCs or T cells enriched from blood (not recorded which). This sequence was found in a woman between 45 and 60 years old who had recovered from COVID-19. The rearrangement uses TRBV28 and TRBJ2-7; 10 bases are shared with TRBD1. The CDR3 bases are TGTGCCACCTGGACAGGGGGCTACGAGCAGTACTTC. This sequence encodes CATWTGGYEQYF.